A single sample gave rise to the 22 T cell receptor beta chains below, sequenced in a study of response to subunit inactivated influenza vaccine. TCRdb passed the RT-PCR reads through MiXCR, listing each CDR3 protein once. The table records about 570,000 distinct CDR3 sequences, about 11% of them present only once. These sequences were also reported in another study, on T cells expressing NK-cell markers. From that paper: cDNA encoding TCR beta was synthesized via 5'RACE template switching incorporating UMIs.

The specimen comprised PBMCs from blood, sampled on the day of vaccination. The receptors were gathered from a man in his forties or fifties who received an inactivated influenza vaccine.

This clonotype was observed a handful of times. J is TRBJ2-7 and V is TRBV15; 8 nucleotides align to TRBD2. The CDR3 consists of 14 residues. V lost 5 bases, J lost 4 bases, and 7 bases stayed unmatched. The germline V gene has CDR1 LNHNV and CDR2 YYDKDF (reference sequence). This chain's CDR3 is CATSEESGRYEQYF. In nucleotides, the CDR3 is TGTGCCACCAGCGAGGAGAGCGGGAGATACGAGCAGTACTTC.

This clonotype was seen many times. The V gene is TRBV12-3 or TRBV12-4, the J gene TRBJ2-5; maybe TRBD2 (6 bases). With 5 bases removed from V and 2 bases from J, the gap between germline ends came to 21 bases. The CDR3 consists of 17 residues. CDR3 DNA: TGTGCCAGCAGTGGACTACCCCGGGACGGCGTACAAGAGACCCAGTACTTC. This gives the protein CASSGLPRDGVQETQYF.

This clonotype was counted a few times. J is TRBJ2-2 and V is TRBV5-1, with D tentatively TRBD2 (7 bases). This CDR3 region has 14 residues. In germline, CDR1 is SGHRS, CDR2 YFSETQ. The V gene lost 5 bases and the J gene lost 5 bases, with 13 bases spanning the gap. This CDR3 reads CASSSGGETGELFF. In DNA form, the CDR3 reads TGCGCCAGCAGTTCGGGGGGCGAGACCGGGGAGCTGTTTTTT. Looking up the rest from reference TRBV5-1 and TRBJ2-2 gives the full variable domain: KAGVTQTPRYLIKTRGQQVTLSCSPISGHRSVSWYQQTPGQGLQFLFEYFSETQRNKGNFPGRFSGRQFSNSRSEMNVSTLELGDSALYLCASSSGGETGELFFGEGSRLTVL.

This clonotype was picked up a small number of times. The chain links TRBV7-9 to TRBJ2-1; unclear D gene. With 5 bases removed from V and 6 bases from J, the gap between germline ends came to 14 bases. Germline assignment: CDR1 SEHNR and CDR2 FQNEAQ (reference sequence). This CDR3 region has 14 residues. The CDR3 loop is CASSQLFSLNEQFF. CDR3 sequence (DNA): TGTGCCAGCAGCCAGTTATTCTCTCTCAATGAGCAGTTCTTC.

This clonotype was recorded a few times. The J gene is TRBJ2-3, the V gene TRBV9; 10 bases line up with TRBD2. The germline CDR1 and CDR2 sequences are SGDLS and YYNGEE. CDR3 length: 16 residues. V shed 0 bases, J shed 4 bases, and the junction held 5 bases outside the gene matches. The CDR3 region has the DNA TGTGCCAGCAGCGTAGACAGCGGGAGGGCCGCAGATACGCAGTATTTT. Its protein is CASSVDSGRAADTQYF.

This clonotype was observed a few times. The chain carries TRBV28 and TRBJ1-2; TRBD1 aligns across 11 bases. The trim removed 5 bases at V and 4 bases at J, leaving 18 bases unmatched. This CDR3 has 19 amino acids. Germline-derived CDR1 and CDR2 are MDHEN and SYDVKM. The CDR3 DNA sequence: TGTGCCAGCAGTAAAAGTTTAGGGGCTGGACAGGGGGCGGCCTATGGCTACACCTTC. It specifies CASSKSLGAGQGAAYGYTF.

This clonotype has more than one count but fewer than ten. V usage is TRBV3-1 and J usage is TRBJ1-1; D gene ambiguous. The CDR3 totals 14 residues. The germline V and J ends were trimmed by 1 base and 1 base, with 7 bases remaining between them. Germline lookup yields CDR1 LGHDT and CDR2 YNNKEL (reference sequence). CDR3 sequence reads: CASSQAVWNTEAFF. The CDR3 DNA sequence: TGTGCCAGCAGCCAAGCTGTCTGGAACACTGAAGCTTTCTTT. The full variable domain, its missing parts supplied by reference TRBV3-1 and TRBJ1-1, is DTAVSQTPKYLVTQMGNDKSIKCEQNLGHDTMYWYKQDSKKFLKIMFSYNNKELIINETVPNRFSPKSPDKAHLNLHINSLELGDSAVYFCASSQAVWNTEAFFGQGTRLTVV.

This clonotype was recorded a few times. V and J are TRBV27 and TRBJ2-1, with D unclear. The CDR3 length is 13 residues. V was pared by 5 bases and J by 6 bases, with 11 bases between. Per the germline V gene, CDR1 is MNHEY and CDR2 is SMNVEV (reference sequence). The CDR3 sequence: CASSTLNGNEQFF. For the CDR3, the DNA is TGTGCCAGCAGTACCCTTAACGGCAATGAGCAGTTCTTC.

The chain carries TRBV10-3 and TRBJ2-1; D is undetermined. Germline V gene lookup returns CDR1 ENHRY and CDR2 SYGVKD. The CDR3 sequence is 14 residues long. V gave up 5 bases and J gave up 4 bases, with 12 bases separating them. CDR3 in amino acids: CAISSQVQYNEQFF. As DNA, the CDR3 is TGTGCCATCAGTTCCCAGGTACAGTACAATGAGCAGTTCTTC.

There are a few counts of this clonotype. This chain connects TRBV24-1 to TRBJ2-4, with TRBD1 matching over 10 bases. Germline lookup yields CDR1 KGHDR and CDR2 SFDVKD. The CDR3 has 15 residues. The junction had 5 bases not matched to a gene; V was cut back by 3 bases and J by 7 bases. The CDR3 DNA reads TGTGCCACCAGTGATCCCGGGACAGGGGATAACATTCAGTACTTC. Amino acids: CATSDPGTGDNIQYF.

This sequence joins TRBV10-3 and TRBJ2-1; D perhaps matches TRBD2 (6 bases). With 2 bases removed from V and 5 bases from J, the gap between germline ends came to 10 bases. The CDR3 is made up of 14 amino acids. Germline V gene lookup returns CDR1 ENHRY and CDR2 SYGVKD. CDR3 in amino acids: CAISEGGLNNEQFF. CDR3 coding DNA: TGTGCCATCAGTGAGGGGGGACTCAACAATGAGCAGTTCTTC.

This clonotype was observed at least ten times. The chain carries TRBV10-3 and TRBJ2-1; TRBD2 matches 7 bases. The CDR3 runs 15 residues. The V and J ends lost 5 bases and 0 bases, in that order; junction bases with no gene match: 4. Germline V gene lookup returns CDR1 ENHRY and CDR2 SYGVKD. The CDR3, as DNA: TGTGCCATCAGTTCCGGGGGGAGCTCCTACAATGAGCAGTTCTTC. Translating gives CAISSGGSSYNEQFF.

This clonotype was seen more than once but under ten times. This chain links TRBV5-6 with TRBJ1-1; D is possibly TRBD1 (6 bases). V was pared by 3 bases and J by 3 bases, with 12 bases between. This CDR3 is built from 14 residues. Germline CDR1 reads SGHDT; CDR2 reads YYEEEE. The CDR3 loop reads CASSSTGRDTEAFF. The CDR3 coding sequence is TGTGCCAGCAGCTCAACAGGGAGAGACACTGAAGCTTTCTTT.

This clonotype occurred many times. The rearrangement joins TRBV5-1 to TRBJ2-1; no definite D call. The CDR3 contains 16 residues. V shed 0 bases and J shed 4 bases, with 14 bases lying between them. Germline assignment: CDR1 SGHRS and CDR2 YFSETQ. The CDR3 loop is CASSLAIPGNYNEQFF. CDR3 bases: TGCGCCAGCAGCTTGGCCATACCAGGCAATTACAATGAGCAGTTCTTC.

This clonotype showed up just a few times. The chain combines TRBV9 with TRBJ2-3; 8 nucleotides align to TRBD1. Per germline, CDR1 SGDLS and CDR2 YYNGEE. The junction had 7 bases not matched to a gene; V was cut back by 1 base and J by 3 bases. This CDR3 is 16 amino acids long. The CDR3 DNA reads TGTGCCAGCAGCGTATGGGGAACAGGGGGTACAGATACGCAGTATTTT. Its translation: CASSVWGTGGTDTQYF.

This clonotype has only a few counts. V gene TRBV6-5 combines with J gene TRBJ2-3; the D gene is possibly TRBD1 (6 bases). Between the trimmed V and J ends, which lost 0 bases and 2 bases, there was a span of 9 bases. CDR1 MNHEY and CDR2 SVGAGI come from the germline V gene. The CDR3 loop spans 15 amino acids. The CDR3 loop reads CASSYSGAHTDTQYF. The CDR3 DNA sequence: TGTGCCAGCAGTTACTCGGGGGCCCACACAGATACGCAGTATTTT.

This clonotype was seen repeatedly, ten times or more. The chain combines TRBV5-1 with TRBJ2-3; 11 bases agree with TRBD1. This CDR3 contains 17 residues. The germline V gene has CDR1 SGHRS and CDR2 YFSETQ. After removal of 0 bases from V and 4 bases from J, the junction contained 7 bases not matched to a gene. CDR3 nucleotides: TGCGCCAGCAGCTTGGCCGTCGGACAGGGGGCCGCAGATACGCAGTATTTT. Amino acid sequence: CASSLAVGQGAADTQYF.

The gene calls are TRBV27 and TRBJ2-7; 8 bases are a match to TRBD2. Unmatched junction bases numbered 8, after V lost 6 bases and J lost 1 base. This CDR3 region has 15 residues. Germline CDR1 reads MNHEY; CDR2 reads SMNVEV (reference sequence). CDR3: CASSSRGGRSYEQYF. CDR3 in DNA: TGTGCCAGCAGCTCCCGAGGCGGGAGGTCCTACGAGCAGTACTTC.

This clonotype was counted only a few times. CDR3 sequence: CAIADGTSTDTQYF. For the CDR3, the DNA is TGTGCCATCGCGGACGGAACTAGCACAGATACGCAGTATTTT. V gene TRBV10-3 combines with J gene TRBJ2-3; D uncertain. CDR3 size: 14 residues. CDR1 is ENHRY and CDR2 is SYGVKD in the germline V gene. Trimming shortened V by 8 bases and J by 0 bases, and 12 bases separated the two germline ends.

Worth noting for this clonotype: The junction departs from the called germline gene at one end, perhaps through a read error. This chain connects TRBV6-2 or TRBV6-3 to TRBJ2-1, with TRBD2 as a possible D gene (6 bases). The CDR3 sequence is 12 residues long. Germline lookup yields CDR1 MNHEY and CDR2 SVGEGT. DNA of the CDR3: TGCGCGGTGACTAGTTCCTACAATGAGCAGTTCTTC. Protein: CAVTSSYNEQFF.

The chain carries TRBV28 and TRBJ2-7; D is uncertain. V lost 3 bases, J lost 2 bases, and 11 bases lay in between. Germline V gene data show CDR1 as MDHEN and CDR2 as SYDVKM. The CDR3 covers 14 residues. CDR3 in amino acids: CASSFRQRTYEQYF. The CDR3 nucleotides read TGTGCCAGCAGTTTTCGGCAGAGAACCTACGAGCAGTACTTC.

The genes are TRBV21-1 and TRBJ2-7. TRBV21-1 constitutes a pseudogene. The CDR3 runs to 14 residues. CDR3 nucleotides: TGTGCCAGTCCCTTGTGCTTCTTCCTCGGCGAGCAGTACTTC. The encoded protein is CASPLCFFLGEQYF.